The present T cell receptor (beta chain) was sequenced within a study of blood T cell repertoires in COVID-19. Background on the study: COVID-19 samples, acute and convalescent, were from the United States, Italy and Spain. PBMCs, B-cell-depleted T cells, or T cells were the source of the cDNA or gDNA that made up the material.

This CDR3 is built from 13 residues. The ends were cut back, 4 bases at V and 0 bases at J, with 3 bases in the middle. Germline V gene sequence: CDR1 MDHEN, CDR2 SYDVKM. Methods used by the authors: Counts of nucleated cells, estimated from reference gene primer amplification, were obtained. This table comes from immunoSEQ multiplex PCR, and its TCRdb copy is limited to in-frame clones, with some not included. V, J and clone size are taken as reported in that table, and D and trimming were inferred from the DNA itself. The sample carries fewer than 200,000 clones, approximately 83% recorded once. This receptor was taken from a man between 65 and 80 years old with active or convalescent COVID-19. Sequencing used peripheral blood. The chain carries TRBV28 and TRBJ2-2; unclear D gene. CDR3 in amino acids: CASSSANTGELFF. Written as DNA, the CDR3 is TGTGCCAGCAGTTCGGCGAACACCGGGGAGCTGTTTTTT.